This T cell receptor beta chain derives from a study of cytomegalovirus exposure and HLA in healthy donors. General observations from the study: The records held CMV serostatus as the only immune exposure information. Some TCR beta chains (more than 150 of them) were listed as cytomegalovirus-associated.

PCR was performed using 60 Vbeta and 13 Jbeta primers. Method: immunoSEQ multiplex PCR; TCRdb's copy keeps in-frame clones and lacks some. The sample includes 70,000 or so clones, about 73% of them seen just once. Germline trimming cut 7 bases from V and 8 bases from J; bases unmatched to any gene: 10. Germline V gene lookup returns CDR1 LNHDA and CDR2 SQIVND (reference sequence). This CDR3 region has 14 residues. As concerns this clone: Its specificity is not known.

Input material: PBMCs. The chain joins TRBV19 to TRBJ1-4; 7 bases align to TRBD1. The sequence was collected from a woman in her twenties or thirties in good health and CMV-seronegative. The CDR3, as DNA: TGTGCCAGTAATCGGGACAGTCGGGCGGAAAAACTGTTTTTT. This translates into CASNRDSRAEKLFF.